These 11 T cell receptor beta chains were all obtained from the same sample, sequenced in a study of T cells in Graves' hyperthyroidism and ophthalmopathy. TCR beta CDR3 region amplification was performed from RNA transcripts. The TCR CDR3 first-round RT-PCR relied on the HTBI primer set. Using its own MiXCR run on the multiplex PCR reads, TCRdb lists one record per CDR3 protein. Found here are about 350,000 distinct CDR3 sequences, about a fifth of them singletons; the top ten hold 3.7%. The material sequenced was blood. Receptors were obtained from a young woman with Graves' hyperthyroidism.

This clonotype showed up many times. The genes are TRBV12-3 or TRBV12-4 and TRBJ2-2; no definite D call. Trimming removed 7 bases from V and 0 bases from J, with 21 bases in between. This CDR3 contains 18 residues. The DNA for the CDR3 is TGTGCCAGCACCCGATACCACAGAACCACCACGAACACCGGGGAGCTGTTTTTT. This codes for CASTRYHRTTTNTGELFF.

This clonotype was found many times. The chain employs TRBV6-1 and TRBJ1-5; no reliable D call. CDR1 and CDR2 from the germline V gene are MNHNS and SASEGT. V was shortened by 4 bases and J by 0 bases, with 7 bases between the two germline ends. The CDR3 spans 14 residues. This CDR3 is CASSGSSSNQPQHF. The CDR3 DNA sequence: TGTGCCAGCAGTGGATCCAGTAGCAATCAGCCCCAGCATTTT.

Many counts were recorded for this clonotype. V and J are TRBV6-1 and TRBJ2-7; D may be TRBD2 (6 bases). CDR3 size: 16 residues. Germline assignment: CDR1 MNHNS and CDR2 SASEGT. Trimming removed 6 bases from V and 0 bases from J, with 18 bases in between. The CDR3 DNA reads as TGTGCCAGCAGCCACAATAAAGGCGGGACCTCCTACGAGCAGTACTTC. Translation: CASSHNKGGTSYEQYF.

This clonotype was seen a handful of times. This chain connects TRBV4-1 to TRBJ2-7; TRBD1 or TRBD2 may be the D gene (6 bases each). From germline, CDR1 is MGHRA and CDR2 YSYEKL. This CDR3 is built from 16 residues. V lost 4 bases to trimming and J lost 3 bases, with 19 bases between them. CDR3 DNA sequence: TGCGCCAGCAGCCGCGCCCCGGGTAGGGGGGTCTACGAGCAGTACTTC. Translation gives CASSRAPGRGVYEQYF.

This rearrangement joins TRBV20-1 to TRBJ2-2; 12 positions agree with TRBD2. Per germline, CDR1 DFQATT and CDR2 SNEGSKA (reference sequence). The CDR3 has 16 amino acids. J was trimmed by 4 bases and V by 1 base; bases with no gene match: 4. CDR3 nucleotide sequence: TGCAGTGCTAGAGTCCCGGGACTAGCGGGCACCGGGGAGCTGTTTTTT. Amino acids: CSARVPGLAGTGELFF.

This clonotype occurred many times. The rearrangement joins TRBV28 to TRBJ1-1; TRBD1 matches at 7 bases. V trimming: 8 bases; J trimming: 6 bases; junction bases outside the gene matches: 9. CDR1 and CDR2 from the germline V gene are MDHEN and SYDVKM. The CDR3 consists of 13 residues. The CDR3 loop is CASFSQGFPEAFF. Written as DNA, the CDR3 is TGTGCCAGCTTCTCACAGGGGTTCCCTGAAGCTTTCTTT.

This clonotype was picked up many times. The rearrangement uses TRBV6-1 and TRBJ2-7; 8 bases line up with TRBD2. The CDR3 is 13 amino acids. Germline CDR1 reads MNHNS; CDR2 reads SASEGT. The J segment lost 3 bases and the V segment lost 11 bases, leaving 9 bases of the junction unmatched. The CDR3: CASGGGFLYEQYF. For the CDR3, the DNA is TGTGCCTCCGGGGGGGGCTTTCTCTACGAGCAGTACTTC.

This clonotype showed up many times. V is TRBV3-1 and J is TRBJ2-7, with D tentatively TRBD2 (7 bases). CDR1 is LGHDT, CDR2 YNNKEL, per germline (reference sequence). The CDR3 is 11 amino acids. Trimming left V 10 bases short and J 7 bases short, with 14 bases between. The DNA for the CDR3 is TGTGCCACAACCCGGGGGGCTGAGCAGTACTTC. Its protein is CATTRGAEQYF.

The chain carries TRBV12-3 or TRBV12-4 and TRBJ2-7; no clear D gene. The CDR3 runs 14 residues. The V end lost 3 bases, the J end lost 0 bases, and 9 bases lay between the germline ends. The CDR3 loop reads CASSFGPFSYEQYF. The CDR3 nucleotides are TGTGCCAGCAGTTTTGGACCTTTCTCCTACGAGCAGTACTTC.

The table lists this clonotype with many counts. The rearrangement links TRBV2 to TRBJ2-2; 8 bases map to TRBD2. CDR1 is SNHLY and CDR2 is FYNNEI in the germline V gene. V gave up 8 bases and J gave up 2 bases; unmatched junction bases: 4. This CDR3 is built from 14 residues. CDR3 amino acids: CASRTSTNTGELFF. The CDR3 DNA reads TGTGCCAGCCGGACTAGCACAAACACCGGGGAGCTGTTTTTT.

Ten or more counts support this clonotype. The chain's CDR3 is CASTTDSYEQYF. CDR3 nucleotides: TGTGCCAGCACGACAGACAGCTACGAGCAGTACTTC. The J gene is TRBJ2-7, the V gene TRBV7-8; tentatively, D is TRBD1 (5 bases). CDR1 is SGHVS, CDR2 FQNEAQ, per germline. CDR3 length equals 12 residues. The V end lost 7 bases, the J end lost 3 bases, and 10 bases lay between the germline ends.